Listed below are T cell receptor beta chains from one sample, sequenced in a study of T cell responses to AZD1222 COVID-19 vaccine. Here immunoSEQ multiplex PCR was the method, and the copy in TCRdb shows in-frame clones only, minus some. The sample yields 250,000 to 300,000 clones, around 93% seen once. The material was peripheral blood, obtained 28 days after the second AZD1222 dose. These receptors were collected from an adult who received the AZD1222 COVID-19 vaccine. Each CDR3 is given with its conserved first and last residue. Each record gives: D gene, V gene, J gene, clone size, CDR3 DNA, CDR3 protein. The D gene is left open where the match is weak. Not every row has a clone size; where given, it reads once, few, many or a size class.

>TRBD1|TRBV12-3/TRBV12-4|TRBJ2-1|-
TGTGCCAGCAGTTCAGAACAGGGGAATGAGCAGTTCTTC
CASSSEQGNEQFF
>-|TRBV6-2/TRBV6-3|TRBJ1-2|-
TGTGCCAGCAGTAACACCAACGGTGGGGGCAGCTATGGCTACACCTTC
CASSNTNGGGSYGYTF
>-|TRBV6-2/TRBV6-3|TRBJ1-2|-
TGTGCCAGCAGTTACTCGCCGGGACCTTATGGCTACACCTTC
CASSYSPGPYGYTF
>-|TRBV7-8|TRBJ1-1|-
TGTGCCAGCAGCTTCGCAGGGATCCCTGAAGCTTTCTTT
CASSFAGIPEAFF
>TRBD1|TRBV5-1|TRBJ2-5|-
TGCGCCAGCAGCATCGGACAGGTACCTTACCAAGAGACCCAGTACTTC
CASSIGQVPYQETQYF
>-|TRBV2|TRBJ2-7|-
TGTGCCAGCAGTGATCAATCAGGGTCCTACGAGCAGTACTTC
CASSDQSGSYEQYF
>-|TRBV7-9|TRBJ2-7|-
TGTGCCAGCAGCTTAATGGGTGACTCAGAGCAGTACTTC
CASSLMGDSEQYF
>-|TRBV5-1|TRBJ1-4|-
TGCGCCAGCAGCTTGGCCGGGAGGGACGGTGAAAAACTGTTTTTT
CASSLAGRDGEKLFF
>TRBD2|TRBV3-1/TRBV3-2|TRBJ2-2|-
TGTGCCAGCAGACCCGCCGGGACTAGCGGCAACGGGGAGCTGTTTTTT
CASRPAGTSGNGELFF
>-|TRBV7-2|TRBJ2-7|-
TGTGCCAGCAGGTTTCACCCCCCTAGTGAGCAGTACTTC
CASRFHPPSEQYF
>-|TRBV6-5|TRBJ1-5|-
TGTGCCAGCAGTTCAGGGTCTCCGGGAAGCCGCCAGCATTTT
CASSSGSPGSRQHF
>TRBD2|TRBV7-7|TRBJ2-2|-
TGTGCCAGCAGCTCGCTGACTAGCGGGGTACCCGGGGAGCTGTTTTTT
CASSSLTSGVPGELFF
>-|TRBV28|TRBJ1-1|-
TGTGCCAGCAGTTTCGCTCGCGAAGCTTTCTTT
CASSFAREAFF
>-|TRBV25-1|TRBJ1-1|-
TGTGCCAGCAGTGAAATTGGGGGTAAACGCGCTGAAGCTTTCTTT
CASSEIGGKRAEAFF
>-|TRBV18|TRBJ1-2|-
TGTGCCAGCTCACAGGACCATTTCTACTATGGCTACACCTTC
CASSQDHFYYGYTF
>TRBD1|TRBV11-2|TRBJ1-2|-
TGTGCCAGCAGCCGATGGACAGGGGGCGAAGGCTACACCTTC
CASSRWTGGEGYTF
>-|TRBV10-2|TRBJ2-7|once
TGCGCCAGCAGTGACGCGGGACAGAGGCTCTTC
CASSDAGQRLF
>-|TRBV5-1|TRBJ2-3|-
TGCGCCAGCAGCCCGGGGGGCGCAACAGATACGCAGTATTTT
CASSPGGATDTQYF
>-|TRBV18|TRBJ1-3|-
TGTGCCAGCTCAACGGAAGGGTCTGGAAACACCATATATTTT
CASSTEGSGNTIYF
>-|TRBV28|TRBJ1-6|-
TGTGCCAGTCTAAGAGGGTATTCACCCCTCCACTTT
CASLRGYSPLHF
>-|TRBV10-3|TRBJ1-1|-
TGTGCCATCATCGCTCGACAAGGGGGTGAAGCTTTCTTT
CAIIARQGGEAFF
>-|TRBV19|TRBJ2-3|-
TGTGCCAGTAGTCTGATCTGGGGGGATACGCAGTATTTT
CASSLIWGDTQYF
>-|TRBV9|TRBJ2-3|-
TGTGCCAGCAGCGTAGGCGTCCTCGAACATACGCAGTATTTT
CASSVGVLEHTQYF
>TRBD2|TRBV5-6|TRBJ2-1|-
TGTGCCAGCAGCTTGCAACTAGCGGGGAGCAATGAGCAGTTCTTC
CASSLQLAGSNEQFF
>-|TRBV28|TRBJ1-2|-
TGTGCCAGCAGTTTATCAAGACGGGGAAACTATGGCTACACCTTC
CASSLSRRGNYGYTF
>TRBD1|TRBV5-5|TRBJ1-6|-
TGTGCCAGCAGCTGGGCGACGGACAGGGATAATTCACCCCTCCACTTT
CASSWATDRDNSPLHF
>TRBD2|TRBV7-2|TRBJ2-7|-
TGTGCCAGCAGCCGTAGACTAGCTGCCGACGAGCAGTACTTC
CASSRRLAADEQYF
>TRBD2|TRBV28|TRBJ2-3|-
TGTGCCAGCGTTTCTAGCGGGGTTAGCACAGATACGCAGTATTTT
CASVSSGVSTDTQYF
>TRBD1|TRBV18|TRBJ2-2|-
TGTGCCAGCTCACAGGGGACAGGGTACAACACCGGGGAGCTGTTTTTT
CASSQGTGYNTGELFF
>TRBD2|TRBV18|TRBJ2-1|-
TGTGCCAGCTCACCCGGGACTAGCGGCTACAATGAGCAGTTCTTC
CASSPGTSGYNEQFF
>TRBD1|TRBV6-2/TRBV6-3|TRBJ2-7|-
TGTGCCAGCAGTTACCCGGGACAGGGGAGCGACGAGCAGTACTTC
CASSYPGQGSDEQYF